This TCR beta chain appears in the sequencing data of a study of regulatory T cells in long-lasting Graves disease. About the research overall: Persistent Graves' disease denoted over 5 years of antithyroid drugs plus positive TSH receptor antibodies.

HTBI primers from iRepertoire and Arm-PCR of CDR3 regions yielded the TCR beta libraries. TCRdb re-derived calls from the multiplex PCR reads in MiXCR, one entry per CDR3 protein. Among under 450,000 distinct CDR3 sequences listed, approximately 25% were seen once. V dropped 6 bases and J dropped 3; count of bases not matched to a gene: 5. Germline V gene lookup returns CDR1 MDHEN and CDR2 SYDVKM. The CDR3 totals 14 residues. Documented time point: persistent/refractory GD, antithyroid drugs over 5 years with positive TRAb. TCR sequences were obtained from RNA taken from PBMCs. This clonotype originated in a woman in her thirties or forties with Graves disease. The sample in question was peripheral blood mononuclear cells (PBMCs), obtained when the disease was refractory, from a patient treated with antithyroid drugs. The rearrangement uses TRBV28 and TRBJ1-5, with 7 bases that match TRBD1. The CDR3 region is CASRTGTANQPQHF. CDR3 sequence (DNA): TGTGCCAGCAGAACCGGGACAGCCAATCAGCCCCAGCATTTT.